Each of the 23 T cell receptor beta chains below was sequenced from the same sample in a study of cytomegalovirus exposure and HLA in healthy donors (dated by TCRdb to 2017 to 2019). Preparation of the library involved the immunoSEQ multiplex PCR assay. The multiplex PCR relied on a mix of 60 forward primers for TCR Vbeta segments and 13 reverse primers for TCR Jbeta segments. This is the immuneACCESS table as TCRdb keeps it, with only in-frame sequences that have V and J called. A part of the clones is gone; compared with another copy, unresolved V genes explain less than half, and the rest is unexplained. For this sample there are about 130,000 clones; around 80% appear just once. The top ten clonotypes cover 1.5% of the sample. Source material: PBMCs. The receptors stem from a female donor in good health and CMV-seronegative.

V is TRBV7-2 and J is TRBJ2-7, with TRBD2 identical over 7 bases. In germline, CDR1 is SGHTA, CDR2 FQGNSA. The CDR3 has 15 amino acids. The V and J ends lost 1 base and 3 bases, in that order; junction bases with no gene match: 6. The CDR3 nucleotides read TGTGCCAGCAGCTTAGGGCGGGAGTCGCTCTACGAGCAGTACTTC. Protein: CASSLGRESLYEQYF.

The rearrangement joins TRBV28 to TRBJ1-1; tentatively, D is TRBD1 (6 bases). The CDR3 has 17 amino acids. Deletions cut 8 bases from V and 1 base from J, with 23 bases between. The germline CDR1 and CDR2 sequences are MDHEN and SYDVKM. CDR3 residues: CASGPLLQGRRNTEAFF. The CDR3 DNA follows: TGTGCCAGCGGTCCCCTCCTACAGGGACGGAGGAACACTGAAGCTTTCTTT.

The chain carries TRBV15 and TRBJ1-5; D is possibly TRBD1 (5 bases). V was clipped by 0 bases and J by 6 bases, with 12 bases between them. There are 15 residues in the CDR3. Germline CDR1 is LNHNV and CDR2 is YYDKDF (reference sequence). The CDR3 nucleotides read TGTGCCACCAGCAGAGATCCCTCAGGGTTTCAGCCCCAGCATTTT. This encodes CATSRDPSGFQPQHF. The full variable domain, its missing parts supplied by reference TRBV15 and TRBJ1-5, is DAMVIQNPRYQVTQFGKPVTLSCSQTLNHNVMYWYQQKSSQAPKLLFHYYDKDFNNEADTPDNFQSRRPNTSFCFLDIRSPGLGDTAMYLCATSRDPSGFQPQHFGDGTRLSIL.

The chain employs TRBV7-9 and TRBJ1-5; possible D gene TRBD1, 5 bases. The CDR3 is made up of 13 amino acids. V dropped 5 bases and J dropped 6 bases, with 11 bases sitting between them. Per the germline V gene, CDR1 is SEHNR and CDR2 is FQNEAQ (reference sequence). The CDR3 DNA is TGTGCCAGCAGCACTCTTCAGGGTCAGCCCCAGCATTTT. Translating it yields CASSTLQGQPQHF.

The chain combines TRBV30 with TRBJ1-1; 7 bases line up with TRBD1. Germline assignment: CDR1 GTSNPN and CDR2 SVGIG (reference sequence). The V and J ends lost 4 bases and 2 bases, in that order; junction bases with no gene match: 7. The CDR3 spans 14 residues. The CDR3 DNA reads as TGTGCCTGGATTTCAGACAGGGTCAACACTGAAGCTTTCTTT. It is translated as CAWISDRVNTEAFF.

This clone was observed a handful of times. The chain joins TRBV19 to TRBJ1-2, with unresolved D. With 7 bases removed from V and 5 bases from J, the gap between germline ends came to 14 bases. The CDR3 consists of 13 residues. Germline V lookup: CDR1 LNHDA, CDR2 SQIVND (reference sequence). This CDR3 is CASNLRLQYGYTF. In DNA, the CDR3 is TGTGCCAGTAACCTCCGCCTCCAGTATGGCTACACCTTC.

The chain joins TRBV15 to TRBJ2-3, with 8 bases aligning to TRBD1. Germline V CDR1 and CDR2: LNHNV, YYDKDF (reference sequence). Unmatched junction bases numbered 5, after V lost 3 bases and J lost 3 bases. This CDR3 is 15 amino acids long. DNA of the CDR3: TGTGCCACCAGCAGGGGACAGGTACCAACAGATACGCAGTATTTT. Translation: CATSRGQVPTDTQYF.

The V and J genes are TRBV5-1 and TRBJ2-5, with TRBD1 matching over 11 bases. Germline V gene data show CDR1 as SGHRS and CDR2 as YFSETQ. V shed 0 bases and J 4 bases; nucleotides not matched to a gene: 5. The CDR3 sequence is 16 residues long. In nucleotides, the CDR3 is TGCGCCAGCAGCTTGGCAGGACAGGGGGCCGGAGAGACCCAGTACTTC. This encodes CASSLAGQGAGETQYF.

V gene TRBV10-3 combines with J gene TRBJ2-7; 7 bases align to TRBD2. Looked up from germline, CDR1 is ENHRY and CDR2 is SYGVKD. CDR3 length: 20 residues. V was pared by 8 bases and J by 2 bases, with 27 bases of the junction left unmatched. Here the CDR3 DNA reads TGTGCCATCGGTTTGGACGAACTAAGTCGGGAGGCCCACAGGACCTACGAGCAGTACTTC. Residues: CAIGLDELSREAHRTYEQYF.

In nucleotides, the CDR3 is TGTGCCAGCAGCTTTTGGACAGGGCCATCCTACGAGCAGTACTTC. Translation gives CASSFWTGPSYEQYF. The V and J genes are TRBV5-6 and TRBJ2-7; TRBD1 matches at 8 bases. Per germline, CDR1 SGHDT and CDR2 YYEEEE. Unmatched junction bases numbered 5, after V lost 2 bases and J lost 1 base. The CDR3 consists of 15 residues.

The rearrangement uses TRBV4-3 and TRBJ1-1; D gene uncertain. Trimming pared 0 bases from V and 4 bases from J, leaving 12 bases between. From germline, CDR1 is LGHNA and CDR2 YSLEER. The CDR3 extends over 15 amino acids. The CDR3: CASSQDFAGSTEAFF. The CDR3 region has the DNA TGCGCCAGCAGCCAAGATTTTGCGGGGAGCACTGAAGCTTTCTTT.

This sequence joins TRBV5-1 and TRBJ1-1; 8 nucleotides align to TRBD1. The CDR3 has 15 amino acids. Germline V gene sequence: CDR1 SGHRS, CDR2 YFSETQ. Trimming removed 0 bases from V and 1 base from J; junction bases left unmatched: 2. CDR3 sequence: CASSLAGQGNTEAFF. CDR3 coding DNA: TGCGCCAGCAGCTTGGCTGGACAGGGGAACACTGAAGCTTTCTTT.

The chain has TRBV27 and TRBJ2-5, with 11 bases lining up with TRBD2. V lost 3 bases, J lost 5 bases, and 11 bases stayed unmatched. Looked up from germline, CDR1 is MNHEY and CDR2 is SMNVEV (reference sequence). The CDR3 extends over 17 amino acids. The CDR3 reads CASSLYGSGRADETQYF. CDR3 coding DNA: TGTGCCAGCAGTTTGTATGGTAGCGGGAGGGCCGACGAGACCCAGTACTTC.

The V call is TRBV6-4, the J call TRBJ1-5; perhaps TRBD1 as D (6 bases). Between the trimmed V and J ends, which lost 7 bases and 2 bases, there was a span of 15 bases. The CDR3 totals 15 residues. Per germline, CDR1 MRHNA and CDR2 SNTAGT. In DNA, the CDR3 is TGTGCCAGCACCTCAGGGGTAAAAGGCAATCAGCCCCAGCATTTT. Protein product: CASTSGVKGNQPQHF.

The J gene is TRBJ2-2, the V gene TRBV7-3; D is uncertain. The CDR3 has 14 residues. Trimming shortened V by 5 bases and J by 5 bases, and 12 bases separated the two germline ends. Looked up from germline, CDR1 is SGHTA and CDR2 is FQGTGA. In DNA form, the CDR3 reads TGTGCCAGCAGCCGCAGTGCCGTGACCGGGGAGCTGTTTTTT. The encoded protein is CASSRSAVTGELFF.

The chain has TRBV9 and TRBJ1-4; a possible D gene is TRBD1 (5 bases). This CDR3 has 17 amino acids. Germline V gene data show CDR1 as SGDLS and CDR2 as YYNGEE. Trimming cost V 3 bases and J 4 bases, with 19 bases left between them. CDR3 in DNA: TGTGCCAGCAGCGCCCGGGTAGGGGAAGTTAATAATGAAAAACTGTTTTTT. Its protein is CASSARVGEVNNEKLFF. Drawing the rest from reference TRBV9 and TRBJ1-4, the complete variable domain is DSGVTQTPKHLITATGQRVTLRCSPRSGDLSVYWYQQSLDQGLQFLIQYYNGEERAKGNILERFSAQQFPDLHSELNLSSLELGDSALYFCASSARVGEVNNEKLFFGSGTQLSVL.

The V call is TRBV4-2, the J call TRBJ2-7, with 7 bases lining up with TRBD2. The ends lost 0 bases at V and 0 bases at J; junction bases unmatched: 5. This CDR3 spans 16 amino acids. Per the germline V gene, CDR1 is LGHNA and CDR2 is YNFKEQ. CDR3 region: CASSQDNGGSSYEQYF. CDR3 nucleotide sequence: TGTGCCAGCAGCCAAGATAACGGGGGGAGCTCCTACGAGCAGTACTTC.

The genes are TRBV29-1 and TRBJ2-5, with 9 bases matching TRBD1. The CDR3 extends over 14 amino acids. With 2 bases clipped from V and 5 bases from J, the junction kept 6 bases outside the gene matches. Germline V gene data show CDR1 as SQVTM and CDR2 as ANQGSEA. The CDR3 loop reads CSVETDRGIETQYF. For the CDR3, the DNA is TGCAGCGTTGAAACGGACAGGGGTATTGAGACCCAGTACTTC. Full variable domain (remainder filled in from reference TRBV29-1 and TRBJ2-5): SAVISQKPSRDICQRGTSLTIQCQVDSQVTMMFWYRQQPGQSLTLIATANQGSEATYESGFVIDKFPISRPNLTFSTLTVSNMSPEDSSIYLCSVETDRGIETQYFGPGTRLLVL.

The chain joins TRBV29-1 to TRBJ1-1, with D unclear. The CDR3 totals 12 residues. Germline V gene lookup returns CDR1 SQVTM and CDR2 ANQGSEA. V lost 4 bases to trimming and J lost 4 bases, with 10 bases between them. CDR3 residues: CSVARSGTEAFF. The CDR3 DNA follows: TGCAGCGTTGCCAGGTCTGGCACTGAAGCTTTCTTT.

V gene TRBV2 combines with J gene TRBJ1-6; maybe TRBD1 (6 bases). In germline, CDR1 is SNHLY, CDR2 FYNNEI. The CDR3 has 16 amino acids. V was shortened by 1 base and J by 4 bases, with 11 bases between the two germline ends. In nucleotides, the CDR3 is TGTGCCAGCAGTGAAGAGGACAGACGATATAATTCACCCCTCCACTTT. Translating gives CASSEEDRRYNSPLHF.

As regards this clone: This same CDR3 is encoded by further DNA sequences in the sample. The chain links TRBV6-5 to TRBJ1-1; 7 positions match TRBD1. The CDR3 runs 15 residues. The V gene end was trimmed by 2 bases and the J gene end by 0 bases; junction bases not matched to a gene: 3. Per germline, CDR1 MNHEY and CDR2 SVGAGI. The CDR3 nucleotides are TGTGCCAGCAGTTACCTACAGGGGATGAACACTGAAGCTTTCTTT. Its translation: CASSYLQGMNTEAFF.

The chain has TRBV5-1 and TRBJ2-2; D perhaps matches TRBD2 (6 bases). With 2 bases removed from V and 2 bases from J, the gap between germline ends came to 7 bases. CDR1 and CDR2 from the germline V gene are SGHRS and YFSETQ. The CDR3 is 14 residues long. This CDR3 is CASSLLANTGELFF. The CDR3 DNA follows: TGCGCCAGCAGCTTACTAGCAAACACCGGGGAGCTGTTTTTT.

The CDR3 region has the DNA TGTGCCAGCAGCACCTCGGGACTAGCGGGAGGGTACGGGGAGCTGTTTTTT. It specifies CASSTSGLAGGYGELFF. V is TRBV7-3 and J is TRBJ2-2; 16 nucleotides match TRBD2. V shed 5 bases and J 7 bases; nucleotides not matched to a gene: 7. CDR3 size: 17 residues. Germline V gives CDR1 SGHTA, CDR2 FQGTGA.